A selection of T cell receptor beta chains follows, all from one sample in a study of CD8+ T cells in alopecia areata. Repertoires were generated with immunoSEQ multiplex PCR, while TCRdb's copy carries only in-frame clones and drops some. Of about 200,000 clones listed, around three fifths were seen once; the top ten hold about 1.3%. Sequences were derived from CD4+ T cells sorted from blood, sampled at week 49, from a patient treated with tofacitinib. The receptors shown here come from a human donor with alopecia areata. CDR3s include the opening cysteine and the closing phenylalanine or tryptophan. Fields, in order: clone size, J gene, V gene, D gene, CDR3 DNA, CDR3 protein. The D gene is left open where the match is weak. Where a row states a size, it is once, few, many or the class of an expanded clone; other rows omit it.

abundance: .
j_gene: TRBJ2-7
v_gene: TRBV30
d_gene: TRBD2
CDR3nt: TGTGCCGGTAGCGGGCACTCCTACGAGCAGTACTTC
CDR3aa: CAGSGHSYEQYF

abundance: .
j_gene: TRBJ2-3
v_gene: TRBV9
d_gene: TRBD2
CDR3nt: TGTGCCAGCAGCGAACTTCGGACTAGCGGGGTCACAGATACGCAGTATTTT
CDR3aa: CASSELRTSGVTDTQYF

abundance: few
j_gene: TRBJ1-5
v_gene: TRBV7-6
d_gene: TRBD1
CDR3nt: TGTGCCAGCAGCCTAAGGACAGGGGCGAGCAATCAGCCCCAGCATTTT
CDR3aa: CASSLRTGASNQPQHF

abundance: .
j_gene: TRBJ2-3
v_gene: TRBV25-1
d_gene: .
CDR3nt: TGTGCCAGCAGTGAATATCGACTAGGAGAGACTGATACGCAGTATTTT
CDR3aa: CASSEYRLGETDTQYF

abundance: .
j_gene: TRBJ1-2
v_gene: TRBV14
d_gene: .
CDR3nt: TGTGCCAGCAGCCAGGGAAGCTTCTATGGCTACACCTTC
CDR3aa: CASSQGSFYGYTF

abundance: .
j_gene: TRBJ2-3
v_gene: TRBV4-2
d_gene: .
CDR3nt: TGTGCCAGCAGCCAAGATTATACGCAGTATTTT
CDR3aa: CASSQDYTQYF

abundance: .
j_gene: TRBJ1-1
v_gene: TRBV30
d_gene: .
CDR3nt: TGTGCCTGGAGTGTACGGGAGGCCACTGAAGCTTTCTTT
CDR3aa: CAWSVREATEAFF

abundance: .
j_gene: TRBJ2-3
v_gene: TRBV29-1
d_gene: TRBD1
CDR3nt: TGCAGCGTTGAAGAAGCTAGGGGACAGGGTACGCAGTATTTT
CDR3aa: CSVEEARGQGTQYF

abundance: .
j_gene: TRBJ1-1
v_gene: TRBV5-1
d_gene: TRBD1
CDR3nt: TGCGCCAGCAGCCTAGCGACACAGGGGCTCACTGAAGCTTTCTTT
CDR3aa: CASSLATQGLTEAFF

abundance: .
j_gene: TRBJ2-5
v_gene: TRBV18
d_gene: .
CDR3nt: TGTGCCAGCTCACCAGTATTCAAAGAGACCCAGTACTTC
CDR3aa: CASSPVFKETQYF

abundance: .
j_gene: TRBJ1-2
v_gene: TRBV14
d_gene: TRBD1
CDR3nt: TGTGCCAGCAGCCCGAGACAGGGGGATGGCTACACCTTC
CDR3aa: CASSPRQGDGYTF

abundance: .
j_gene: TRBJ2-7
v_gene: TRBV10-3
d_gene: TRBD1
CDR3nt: TGTGCCATCAGGCCACAGGGGACCTCCTACGAGCAGTACTTC
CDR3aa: CAIRPQGTSYEQYF

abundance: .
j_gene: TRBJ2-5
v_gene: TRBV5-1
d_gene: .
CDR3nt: TGCGCCAGCAAGGGAGGACAGCAACAAGAGACCCAGTACTTC
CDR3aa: CASKGGQQQETQYF

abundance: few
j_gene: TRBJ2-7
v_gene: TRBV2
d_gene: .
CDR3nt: TGTGCCAGCAGGGGGACCGCGAACTCCTACGAGCAGTACTTC
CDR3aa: CASRGTANSYEQYF

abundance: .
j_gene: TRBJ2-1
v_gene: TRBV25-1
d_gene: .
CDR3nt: TGTGCCAGCAGGACCGGGACTCACAGATTGAGTGAGCAGTTCTTC
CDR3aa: CASRTGTHRLSEQFF

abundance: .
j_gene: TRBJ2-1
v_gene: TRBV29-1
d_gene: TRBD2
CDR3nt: TGCAGCGTTCAAACTAGCGCTACCTACAATGAGCAGTTCTTC
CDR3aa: CSVQTSATYNEQFF

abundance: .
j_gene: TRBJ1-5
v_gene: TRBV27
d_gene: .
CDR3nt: TGTGCCAGCAGTCGTCAGGTTGTGGGGCCTGGGGGCAATCAGCCCCAGCATTTT
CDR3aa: CASSRQVVGPGGNQPQHF

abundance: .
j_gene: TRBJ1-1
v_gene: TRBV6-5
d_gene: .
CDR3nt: TGTGCCAGCAGCCGAACGGGGGGTTTTAGTGAAGCTTTCTTT
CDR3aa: CASSRTGGFSEAFF

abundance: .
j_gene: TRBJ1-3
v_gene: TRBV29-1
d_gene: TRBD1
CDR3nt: TGCAGCGCGCGACAGGGGTCGTCTGGAAACACCATATATTTT
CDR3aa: CSARQGSSGNTIYF

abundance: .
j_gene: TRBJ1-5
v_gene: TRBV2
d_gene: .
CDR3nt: TGTGCCAGCAGCGAGTCGGGGGTTGGACAGCCCCAGCATTTT
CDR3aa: CASSESGVGQPQHF

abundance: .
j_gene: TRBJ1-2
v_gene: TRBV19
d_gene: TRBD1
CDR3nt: TGTGCCAGTAGCTTAGACCCCTCACAGGGGGTAATGGGCGGCTACACCTTC
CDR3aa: CASSLDPSQGVMGGYTF

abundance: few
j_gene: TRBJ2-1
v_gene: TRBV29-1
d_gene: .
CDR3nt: TGCAGCGTCGCCATATCGTCCTACAATGAGCAGTTCTTC
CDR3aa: CSVAISSYNEQFF

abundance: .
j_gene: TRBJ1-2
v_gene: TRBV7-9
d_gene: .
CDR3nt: TGTGCCAGCAGCTTAGCTTCTGACTATGGCTACACCTTC
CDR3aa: CASSLASDYGYTF

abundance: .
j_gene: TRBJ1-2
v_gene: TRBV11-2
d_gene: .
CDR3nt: TGTGCCAGCAGCCCGGACTTAGCGAGGGGGATTCGGGTTGGCTACACCTTC
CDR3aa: CASSPDLARGIRVGYTF

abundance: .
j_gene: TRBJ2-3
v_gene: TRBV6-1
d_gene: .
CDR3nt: TGTGCCAGCAGTGCTCGGGGCCTGGGCACAGATACGCAGTATTTT
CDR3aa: CASSARGLGTDTQYF

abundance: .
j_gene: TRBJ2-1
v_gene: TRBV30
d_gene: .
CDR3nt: TGTGCCTGGAGCGACGGATTTGATGAGCAGTTCTTC
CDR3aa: CAWSDGFDEQFF

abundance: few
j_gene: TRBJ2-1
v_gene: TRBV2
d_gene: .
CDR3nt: TGTGCCAGCAGAGTAAGCTTGGGGTACAATGAGCAGTTCTTC
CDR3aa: CASRVSLGYNEQFF

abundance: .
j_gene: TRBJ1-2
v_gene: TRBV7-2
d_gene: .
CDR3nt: TGTGCCAGCAGCTCCACGACGTGGGGGGGTGGCTACACCTTC
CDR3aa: CASSSTTWGGGYTF

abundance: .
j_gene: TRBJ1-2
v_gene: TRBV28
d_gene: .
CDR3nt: TGTGCCAGCACCTTGCCACAGGGATATGGCTACACCTTC
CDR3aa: CASTLPQGYGYTF

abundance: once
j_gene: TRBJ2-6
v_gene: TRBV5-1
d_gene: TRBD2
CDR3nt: TGCGCCAGCAGCTCGGGACTAGCTCCCAACTCTGGGGCCAACGTCCTGACTTTC
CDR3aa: CASSSGLAPNSGANVLTF

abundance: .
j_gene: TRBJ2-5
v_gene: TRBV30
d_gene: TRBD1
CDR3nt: TGTGCCTGGAGGAAGCCGGGACAGCAAGAGACCCAGTACTTC
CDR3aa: CAWRKPGQQETQYF

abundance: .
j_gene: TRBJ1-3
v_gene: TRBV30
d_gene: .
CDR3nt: TGTGCCTGGAGTCCCGCGACCGGAAACACCATATATTTT
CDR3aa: CAWSPATGNTIYF

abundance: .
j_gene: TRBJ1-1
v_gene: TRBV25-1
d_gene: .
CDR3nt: TGTGCCAGCAGTGAATCCCCTGGGGGAGCTTTCTTT
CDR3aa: CASSESPGGAFF

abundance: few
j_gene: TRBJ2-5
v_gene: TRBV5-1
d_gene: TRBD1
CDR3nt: TGCGCCAGCAGCTTGGCTGGGACAGGGATGGGGGAGACCCAGTACTTC
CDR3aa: CASSLAGTGMGETQYF

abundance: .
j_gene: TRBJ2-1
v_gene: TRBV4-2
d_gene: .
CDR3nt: TGTGCCAGCAGCCAAGTTGGGATGGGAGAGTACAATGAGCAGTTCTTC
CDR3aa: CASSQVGMGEYNEQFF

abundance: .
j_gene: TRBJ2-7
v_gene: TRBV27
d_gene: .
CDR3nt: TGTGCCAGCAGTTTCGGCAGGGGCGCCTACGAGCAGTACTTC
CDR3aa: CASSFGRGAYEQYF

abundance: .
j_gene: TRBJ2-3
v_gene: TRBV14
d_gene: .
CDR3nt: TGTGCCAGCAGCCAAGATCTGCGACCAGATACGCAGTATTTT
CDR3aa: CASSQDLRPDTQYF

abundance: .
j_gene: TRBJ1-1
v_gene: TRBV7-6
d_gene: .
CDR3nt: TGTGCCAGCAGCTTAGACCCTGAATACACTGAAGCTTTCTTT
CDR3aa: CASSLDPEYTEAFF

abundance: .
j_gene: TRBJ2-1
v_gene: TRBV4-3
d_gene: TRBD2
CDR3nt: TGCGCCAGCAGCGGACGCGGGAGGAGCTCCTACAATGAGCAGTTCTTC
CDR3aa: CASSGRGRSSYNEQFF

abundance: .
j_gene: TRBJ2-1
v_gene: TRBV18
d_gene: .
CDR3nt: TGTGCCAGCTCACCACTGACAGTCAATGAGCAGTTCTTC
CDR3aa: CASSPLTVNEQFF

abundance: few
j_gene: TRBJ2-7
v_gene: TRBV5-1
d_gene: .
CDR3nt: TGCGCCAGCAGCGGCGGGCAGAACTGGGACGAGCAGTACTTC
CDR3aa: CASSGGQNWDEQYF

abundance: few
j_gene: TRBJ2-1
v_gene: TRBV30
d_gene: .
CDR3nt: TGTGCCTGGGACTCGGACAGAAGCTCCTACAATGAGCAGTTCTTC
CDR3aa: CAWDSDRSSYNEQFF

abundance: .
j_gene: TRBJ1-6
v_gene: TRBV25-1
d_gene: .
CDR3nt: TGTGCCAGCAGTGCCCAGGGTTCCCTCAGCTTT
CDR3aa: CASSAQGSLSF

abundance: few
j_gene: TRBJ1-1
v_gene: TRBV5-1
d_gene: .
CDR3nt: TGCGCCAGCAGCTTGGAGGGTCCGGATCCCGATTGGAACACTGAAGCTTTCTTT
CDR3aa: CASSLEGPDPDWNTEAFF

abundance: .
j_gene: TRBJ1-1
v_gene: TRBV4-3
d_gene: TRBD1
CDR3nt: TGCGCCAGCAGCCAAGATACAGGGGGCACTGAAGCTTTCTTT
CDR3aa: CASSQDTGGTEAFF

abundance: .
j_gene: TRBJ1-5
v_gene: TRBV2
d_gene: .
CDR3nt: TGTGCCAGCAGTGATCGACAGAAGACCAATCAGCCCCAGCATTTT
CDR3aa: CASSDRQKTNQPQHF